What follows are 9 T cell receptor beta chains derived from one specimen sequenced in a study of OX40 agonist ivuxolimab in advanced cancers. Using immunoSEQ multiplex PCR, the repertoire was profiled, and TCRdb retains in-frame clones only, with some absent. Altogether approximately 68,000 clones are present, about 86% being singletons, with the ten largest covering approximately 0.86%. This specimen consisted of CD4+ or CD8+ T cells sorted from blood, obtained in a trial of the OX40 agonist ivuxolimab. The receptors originated from an adult with an advanced solid tumor such as melanoma, head and neck, liver or kidney cancer.

V gene TRBV7-2 combines with J gene TRBJ2-7; 8 nucleotides align to TRBD2. J lost 2 bases, V lost 4 bases, and 7 bases had no gene match. The CDR3 sequence is 15 residues long. The germline V gene has CDR1 SGHTA and CDR2 FQGNSA. CDR3 in DNA: TGTGCCAGCAGCTCGCGCGGGGGGCCCCCCTACGAGCAGTACTTC. Amino acids: CASSSRGGPPYEQYF.

This clone has a single count. The chain recombines TRBV5-5 with TRBJ2-1, with 7 bases identical to TRBD2. CDR3 size: 17 residues. Losses at the gene ends were 6 bases for V and 0 bases for J; bases not matched to a gene: 12. Germline V CDR1 and CDR2: SGHKS, YYEKEE (reference sequence). The CDR3 is CASTVEGGSSSYNEQFF. CDR3 in DNA: TGTGCCAGCACCGTGGAAGGCGGGAGCTCCTCCTACAATGAGCAGTTCTTC.

The chain links TRBV7-2 to TRBJ1-1, with D perhaps matching TRBD1 (5 bases). V was pared by 4 bases and J by 6 bases, with 12 bases between. Germline V gene data show CDR1 as SGHTA and CDR2 as FQGNSA. This CDR3 is 13 amino acids long. CDR3 region: CASSSYRQPEAFF. The CDR3 DNA reads TGTGCCAGCAGCTCCTACCGACAGCCTGAAGCTTTCTTT.

This rearrangement joins TRBV13 to TRBJ2-5; D might be TRBD2 (6 bases). V lost 0 bases to trimming and J lost 7 bases, with 15 bases between them. Germline V gene data show CDR1 as PRHDT and CDR2 as FYEKMQ (reference sequence). The CDR3 loop spans 15 amino acids. This chain's CDR3 is CASSLGRWNGRTQYF. The CDR3 DNA is TGTGCCAGCAGCTTAGGCCGATGGAACGGGAGGACCCAGTACTTC.

This clone is a singleton in its sample. The V gene is TRBV6-1, the J gene TRBJ2-3; 9 nucleotides agree with TRBD2. With 6 bases clipped from V and 2 bases from J, the junction kept 6 bases outside the gene matches. CDR1 and CDR2 (germline): MNHNS, SASEGT. CDR3 length equals 15 residues. CDR3 coding DNA: TGTGCCAGCAGATTAGCGGGGGACCTCACAGATACGCAGTATTTT. Its translation is CASRLAGDLTDTQYF.

The chain links TRBV5-1 to TRBJ2-5; TRBD1 might be the D (5 bases). Germline CDR1 is SGHRS and CDR2 is YFSETQ. V lost 0 bases, J lost 7 bases, and 16 bases lay in between. CDR3 size: 15 residues. CDR3 region: CASSLDLNDRGTQYF. The CDR3 DNA reads TGCGCCAGCAGCTTGGATTTGAATGATAGGGGGACCCAGTACTTC. The full variable domain, with the rest looked up from reference TRBV5-1 and TRBJ2-5, is KAGVTQTPRYLIKTRGQQVTLSCSPISGHRSVSWYQQTPGQGLQFLFEYFSETQRNKGNFPGRFSGRQFSNSRSEMNVSTLELGDSALYLCASSLDLNDRGTQYFGPGTRLLVL.

The chain is built from TRBV5-5 and TRBJ2-2, with 7 bases matching TRBD2. Germline assignment: CDR1 SGHKS and CDR2 YYEKEE (reference sequence). V lost 0 bases to trimming and J lost 3 bases; unmatched junction nucleotides: 2. The CDR3 contains 15 residues. The CDR3 reads CASSLGGGYTGELFF. The CDR3 coding sequence is TGTGCCAGCAGCTTGGGGGGGGGATACACCGGGGAGCTGTTTTTT.

This clone was observed a single time. This sequence joins TRBV5-1 and TRBJ2-2, with 7 bases aligning to TRBD1. Trimming removed 1 base from V and 1 base from J; junction bases left unmatched: 4. The CDR3 totals 16 residues. Germline V gene data show CDR1 as SGHRS and CDR2 as YFSETQ. The CDR3 protein is CASSLWTGLNTGELFF. As DNA, the CDR3 is TGCGCCAGCAGCTTGTGGACAGGACTGAACACCGGGGAGCTGTTTTTT.

This clone was found a few times. The chain employs TRBV4-3 and TRBJ2-3; 8 bases are a match to TRBD1. The CDR3 is made up of 16 amino acids. Germline V gives CDR1 LGHNA, CDR2 YSLEER. V dropped 4 bases and J dropped 2; count of bases not matched to a gene: 8. CDR3: CASSLTWTGYTDTQYF. The CDR3 DNA reads TGCGCCAGCAGCCTAACCTGGACAGGGTACACAGATACGCAGTATTTT.